The following is a T cell receptor beta chain sequence with its context. The antigen it recognizes is unknown. Base qualities were left out, and no much larger clone turns up one base away. The data were obtained in a study of human T cells and chemical hapten exposure (dated by TCRdb to the early 2020s). Concerning the study at large: For sensitization, 2% DPC in acetone was applied to a 2 cm by 2 cm area of upper inner arm skin. Under 30 alopecia patients gave blood for TCR sequencing at one to four time points (pre-sensitization, 2, 6 and 24 weeks). Throughout the roughly 26-week study period, patients were also given weekly therapeutic DPC doses on the scalp. Libraries were pooled for sequencing, and per-sample TCR yields varied mainly because of small differences in library volumes within the pool. This study followed changes in the peripheral blood TCR repertoire in vivo during primary and secondary sensitization of alopecia patients to the hapten diphenylcyclopropenone (DPC). Blood samples were taken from patients before sensitization (week 0) and then at 2, 6 and about 24 weeks after DPC sensitization. Patch testing was done on the upper back using Finn chambers containing 0.01% DPC, and results were scored after 6 days according to International Contact Dermatitis Research Group standards. Alopecia areata with under or over 50% scalp involvement, alopecia totalis and alopecia universalis were represented in the patient cohort, which was mostly female.

Overall study outcomes, separate from this receptor: Patch test score was positively correlated with the number of PT1 expanded TCRs, with significance at thresholds 8, 16 and 32 but not at 4. DPC sensitization did not change the number of TCRs with a frequency above 1 in 1000, and there was no evidence of changes in global repertoire structure. Alopecia, a presumed autoimmune disease, was present in all patients, so the immune response of the patients might differ from that of healthy individuals. Significantly more large CDR3 similarity clusters were formed by expanded TCRs than by pre-sensitization or healthy control sets, consistent with antigen-driven responses. After repeated subsampling, changes were observed in the strength of the expansion versus patch-test correlation and in the threshold at which the correlation became significant.

The meaning of the sample's treatment or condition label: therapeutic diphenylcyclopropenone sensitization with weekly scalp DPC. Blood at each patch-test visit was drawn before the patch test was applied. To be eligible, patients had to be aged 18 to 70, diagnosed with alopecia and judged suitable for DPC therapy, while pregnant patients were excluded. Total RNA was isolated from unfractionated whole blood collected in Tempus Blood RNA tubes. Taken from the germline V gene (reference sequence), the CDR1 and CDR2 loops are SEHNR and FQNEAQ. Including cysteine and phenylalanine, the CDR3 has 16 amino acids. Only CDR3 DNA is held: 48 bases, read in frame from base 1. Deletion took 0 bases off V and 4 bases off J, with a span of 12 bases between the germline ends. During library preparation, unique molecular identifiers were attached to individual cDNA molecules so that TCRs could be counted in a quantitative, reproducible way. From each blood RNA sample, both TCR alpha and TCR beta chains were sequenced. In the paper's pipeline: The median number of TCRs per sample was over 95,000, ranging from roughly 20,000 to 700,000. The Decombinator software suite was used to annotate the V, J and CDR3 of the TCR reads. For the PS versus PT1 abundance plots, all samples were subsampled to the same number of TCRs (28,000). TCRs were defined as expanded if absent before sensitization and observed at least eight times at the 2-week time point. TCRdb cleaned the public reads at Q25 with fastp, built clones with MiXCR and kept in-frame beta chains. Every CDR3 protein is listed once, alongside the most common genes and DNA of its rows. TCRdb's processing, not the authors' own work, is the source of the V and J calls. The sample table records about 2,500 distinct CDR3 sequences; 35% to 45% of these occur just once. Clones ranked in the top ten supply 9.5% to 12% of the sample.

This sequence originates from an adult with alopecia areata. Some clones in this sample may be carry-over from other donors' samples. This table probably holds off-target reads from a library built for another chain. The material was whole blood, obtained before DPC sensitization or 2, 6, or about 24 weeks after (not recorded which). The chain was built from TRBV7-9 and TRBJ2-2; there is no confident call for the D gene. The bases are TGTGCCAGCAGCTTAGCGCGTGCGGTGGGCACCGGGGAGCTGTTTTTT. Its protein product is CASSLARAVGTGELFF.